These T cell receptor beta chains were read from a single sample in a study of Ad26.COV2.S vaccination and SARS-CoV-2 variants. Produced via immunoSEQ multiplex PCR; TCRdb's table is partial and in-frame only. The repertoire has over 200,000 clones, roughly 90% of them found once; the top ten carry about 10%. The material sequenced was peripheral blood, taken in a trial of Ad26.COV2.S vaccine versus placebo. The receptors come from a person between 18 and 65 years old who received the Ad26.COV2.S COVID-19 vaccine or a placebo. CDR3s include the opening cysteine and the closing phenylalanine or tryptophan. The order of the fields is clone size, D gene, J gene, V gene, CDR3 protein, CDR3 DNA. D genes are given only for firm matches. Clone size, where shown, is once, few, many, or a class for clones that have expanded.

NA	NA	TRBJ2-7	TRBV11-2	CASSLGGYSGAAYEQYF	TGTGCCAGCAGCTTAGGCGGCTACTCCGGGGCGGCCTACGAGCAGTACTTC
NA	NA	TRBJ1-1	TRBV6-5	CASSWRSGSNTEAFF	TGTGCCAGCAGTTGGCGAAGCGGATCGAACACTGAAGCTTTCTTT
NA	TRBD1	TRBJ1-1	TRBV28	CASSLLVYFSRTGGDEAFF	TGTGCCAGCAGTTTATTGGTTTACTTTTCCAGGACAGGGGGCGATGAAGCTTTCTTT
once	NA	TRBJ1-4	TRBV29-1	CSVEDPRVGEKLFF	TGCAGCGTTGAAGATCCGAGGGTTGGGGAAAAACTGTTTTTT
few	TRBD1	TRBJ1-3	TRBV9	CASSAQGASGNTIYF	TGTGCCAGCAGCGCACAGGGGGCCTCTGGAAACACCATATATTTT
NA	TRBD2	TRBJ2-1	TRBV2	CASSAETSGVSSYNEQFF	TGTGCCAGCAGTGCGGAGACTAGCGGGGTTAGCTCCTACAATGAGCAGTTCTTC
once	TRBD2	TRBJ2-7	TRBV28	CASRTGTSGAYEQYF	TGTGCCAGCAGGACAGGGACTAGCGGGGCCTACGAGCAGTACTTC
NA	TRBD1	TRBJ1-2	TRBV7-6	CASSNGDRGIYGYTF	TGTGCCAGCAGCAATGGGGACAGGGGGATCTATGGCTACACCTTC
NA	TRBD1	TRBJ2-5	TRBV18	CASSSGQEETQYF	TGTGCCAGCTCATCCGGACAGGAAGAGACCCAGTACTTC
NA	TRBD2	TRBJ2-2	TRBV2	CASSRLAGGPRTGELFF	TGTGCCAGCAGCCGACTAGCGGGGGGGCCGAGAACCGGGGAGCTGTTTTTT
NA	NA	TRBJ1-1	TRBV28	CASTITGMTEAFF	TGTGCCAGCACCATTACAGGGATGACTGAAGCTTTCTTT
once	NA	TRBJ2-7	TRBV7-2	CASSSSGTLSYEQYF	TGTGCCAGCAGCAGCTCCGGGACATTGTCCTACGAGCAGTACTTC
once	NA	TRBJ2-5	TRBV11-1	CASSFSREETQYF	TGTGCCAGCAGCTTCTCTAGAGAAGAGACCCAGTACTTC
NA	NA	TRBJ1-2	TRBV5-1	CASSLMAAYGYTF	TGCGCCAGCAGCTTGATGGCAGCCTATGGCTACACCTTC
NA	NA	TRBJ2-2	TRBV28	CASSPEGTGELFF	TGTGCCAGCAGCCCTGAGGGGACCGGGGAGCTGTTTTTT
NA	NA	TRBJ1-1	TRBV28	CASSLFVRTNTEAFF	TGTGCCAGCAGTTTATTTGTCCGGACTAACACTGAAGCTTTCTTT
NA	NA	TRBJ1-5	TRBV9	CASSGGVSEQPQHF	TGTGCCAGCAGCGGAGGGGTTTCGGAACAGCCCCAGCATTTT
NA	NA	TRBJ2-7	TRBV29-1	CSVERGQDGSYEQYF	TGCAGCGTTGAAAGGGGCCAGGACGGGTCCTACGAGCAGTACTTC
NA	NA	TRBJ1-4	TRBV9	CASSVDGGEKLFF	TGTGCCAGCAGCGTAGATGGGGGTGAAAAACTGTTTTTT
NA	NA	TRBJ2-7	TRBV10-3	CAISGLKEALLGQANF	TGTGCCATCAGCGGTCTAAAAGAGGCCCTGCTTGGGCAGGCGAACTTC
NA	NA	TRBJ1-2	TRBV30	CAWSGRLVYGYTF	TGTGCCTGGAGTGGACGCCTGGTCTATGGCTACACCTTC
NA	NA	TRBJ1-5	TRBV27	CASSGGPFSPQHF	TGTGCCAGCAGTGGGGGCCCCTTTTCCCCCCAGCATTTT
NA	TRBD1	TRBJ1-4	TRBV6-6	CASSPGTGTVVKLFF	TGTGCCAGCAGTCCCGGGACAGGGACCGTCGTAAAACTGTTTTTT
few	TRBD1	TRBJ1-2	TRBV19	CASSLRTGDGYTF	TGTGCCAGTAGCCTAAGGACAGGGGATGGCTACACCTTC
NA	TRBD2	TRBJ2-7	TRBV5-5	CASSPTAGVISYEQYF	TGTGCCAGCAGCCCGACAGCGGGAGTAATATCCTACGAGCAGTACTTC
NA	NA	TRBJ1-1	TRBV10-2	CASSDFVGGFSEAFF	TGCGCCAGCAGTGATTTTGTAGGGGGATTCAGTGAAGCTTTCTTT
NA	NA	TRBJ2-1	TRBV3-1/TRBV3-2	CASTSRHLREQFF	TGTGCCAGCACCTCCCGCCACCTTCGGGAGCAGTTCTTC
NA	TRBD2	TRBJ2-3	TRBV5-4	CASSTGTSGPRADTQYF	TGTGCCAGCAGCACAGGGACTAGCGGACCCAGGGCAGATACGCAGTATTTT
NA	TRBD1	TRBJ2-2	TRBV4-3	CASRATGGTGELFF	TGCGCCAGCAGAGCGACAGGGGGGACCGGGGAGCTGTTTTTT
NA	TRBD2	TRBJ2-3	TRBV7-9	CASSLVERGGADTQYF	TGTGCCAGCAGCCTAGTGGAGCGGGGTGGGGCAGATACGCAGTATTTT
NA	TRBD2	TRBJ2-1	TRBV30	CAWRLAGGANNEQFF	TGTGCCTGGAGACTAGCGGGAGGAGCTAACAATGAGCAGTTCTTC
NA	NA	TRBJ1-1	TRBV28	CATIDYTEAFF	TGTGCCACCATCGATTACACTGAAGCTTTCTTT
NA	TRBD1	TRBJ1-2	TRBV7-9	CASSLLDRGVFYGYTF	TGTGCCAGCAGCCTCTTGGACAGGGGAGTTTTTTATGGCTACACCTTC
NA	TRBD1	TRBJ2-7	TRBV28	CASSLEQGTYEQYF	TGTGCCAGCAGTTTGGAACAGGGGACGTACGAGCAGTACTTC
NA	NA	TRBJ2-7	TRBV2	CASSSGPPSYEQYF	TGTGCCAGCAGTTCCGGGCCTCCCTCCTACGAGCAGTACTTC
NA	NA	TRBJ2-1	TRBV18	CASSPGTPYNEQFF	TGTGCCAGCTCACCAGGGACACCCTACAATGAGCAGTTCTTC
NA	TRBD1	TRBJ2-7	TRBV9	CASSESSSTGLFYEQYF	TGTGCCAGCAGCGAGAGTTCCTCGACAGGGTTATTCTACGAGCAGTACTTC
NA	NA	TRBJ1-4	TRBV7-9	CASSETRAGTNEKLFF	TGTGCCAGCAGCGAAACCAGGGCCGGAACTAATGAAAAACTGTTTTTT
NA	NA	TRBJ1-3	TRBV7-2	CASSSYGTPGNTIYF	TGTGCCAGCAGCTCCTACGGGACACCCGGAAACACCATATATTTT
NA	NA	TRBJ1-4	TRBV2	CASSGPAGNEKLFF	TGTGCCAGCAGTGGCCCGGCAGGGAATGAAAAACTGTTTTTT
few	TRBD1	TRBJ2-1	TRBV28	CASSFTGGAYNEQFF	TGTGCCAGCAGTTTTACAGGGGGTGCCTACAATGAGCAGTTCTTC
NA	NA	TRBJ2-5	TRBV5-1	CASSLRDLQETQYF	TGCGCCAGCTCGCTTAGGGACCTCCAAGAGACCCAGTACTTC